The source of this T cell receptor beta chain is a study of radiotherapy plus CTLA-4 blockade in lung cancer (dated by TCRdb to between 2018 and 2020). For the study in its entirety: Objective responses were observed in roughly a sixth of enrolled patients, and disease control was achieved in 25% to 40%. What the work shows at the level of the full study, not this receptor alone: After treatment with radiotherapy and ipilimumab, TCR clones that originated in tumors expanded in peripheral blood. The strongest predictors of response, as reported, were early dynamic changes in blood T cell clones along with a rise in serum interferon-beta after radiation.

Library method: the immunoSEQ multiplex PCR assay. The table comes from immuneACCESS by way of TCRdb, which keeps in-frame sequences with V and J called. Part of the clones is missing from these tables; in studies checked, under half for an unresolved V gene and the rest for unknown reasons. The sample table records roughly 32,000 clones; 60% to 85% of these occur just once. The ten largest make up around an eighth of the sample. Concerning this clone: Its antigen target is currently unknown. No base quality values were provided; no much bigger clone lies one nucleotide off.

The trim is 2 bases for V and 2 bases for J, with a gap of 18 bases between the germline ends. The CDR3 goes from the cysteine to the phenylalanine over 17 residues. Only the CDR3 DNA stays, 51 bases, in frame from base 1. From the germline V gene, CDR1 is SNHLY and CDR2 is FYNNEI. Focal radiation therapy combined with CTLA-4 blockade (ipilimumab) was tested in patients with chemo-refractory metastatic non-small-cell lung cancer. The receptor chain draws on TRBV2 and TRBJ1-2, with a tentative D gene TRBD1 over 6 matching bases. The sequence derives from a human donor with non-small cell lung cancer that progressed on radiotherapy plus ipilimumab. The source was peripheral blood, collected from a patient treated with radiotherapy plus ipilimumab. Here the CDR3 is given as CASSESFGDNRNYGYTF. The nucleotide sequence is TGTGCCAGCAGTGAATCCTTTGGGGACAACCGAAACTATGGCTACACCTTC.